This is a list of T cell receptor beta chains from one sample in a study of graft-versus-host responses after intestinal transplantation. Assay: immunoSEQ multiplex PCR; the TCRdb copy retains only in-frame clones and omits some. The repertoire includes 15,000 to 20,000 clones, 38% of them detected once, and around 0.82% sits in the top ten. The sample was alloreactive CD4+ T cells from a mixed lymphocyte reaction culture, taken before intestinal transplant. These receptors originate from a human patient who received an intestinal transplant. Both conserved end residues are trimmed from each CDR3. The order of the fields is D gene, J gene, V gene, CDR3 protein. A D gene is named only where the DNA matches it firmly.

- TRBJ1-1 TRBV7-9 ASSLRGGGTEAF
TRBD1 TRBJ1-1 TRBV30 AWNLWTGRTEAF
- TRBJ1-4 TRBV5-8 ASSPGRRVTNEKLF
TRBD2 TRBJ2-7 TRBV7-3 ASSLAGGPEQY
- TRBJ2-7 TRBV30 AWSDYYEQY
- TRBJ2-3 TRBV5-6 ASSLMWGLGTQY
- TRBJ2-4 TRBV14 ASSQDMGIQY
- TRBJ2-1 TRBV27 ASSYVGEQF
- TRBJ1-1 TRBV2 ASSEAAHRVYTEAF
- TRBJ1-1 TRBV5-1 ASSFEGPSGAF
TRBD1 TRBJ1-2 TRBV5-1 ASSSIPWQGVTT
- TRBJ1-1 TRBV5-4 ASSWPGYGEAF
- TRBJ2-3 TRBV9 ASSVRDPGTTQY
- TRBJ1-1 TRBV4-1 ASSPAPRALNTEAF
- TRBJ1-4 TRBV6-5 ASSWTVNEKLF
- TRBJ2-5 TRBV7-9 ASSSLVALGGAGETQY